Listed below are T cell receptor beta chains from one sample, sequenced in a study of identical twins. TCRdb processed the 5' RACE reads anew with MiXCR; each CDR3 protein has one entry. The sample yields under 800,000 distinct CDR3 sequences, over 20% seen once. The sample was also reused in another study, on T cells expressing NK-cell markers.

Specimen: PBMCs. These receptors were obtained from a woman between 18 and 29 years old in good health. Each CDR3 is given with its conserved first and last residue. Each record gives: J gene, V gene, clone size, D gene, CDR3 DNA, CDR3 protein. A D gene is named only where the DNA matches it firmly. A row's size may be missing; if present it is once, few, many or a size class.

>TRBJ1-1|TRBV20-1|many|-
TGCAGTGCTCCGAATTCGAAGAACACTGAAGCTTTCTTT
CSAPNSKNTEAFF
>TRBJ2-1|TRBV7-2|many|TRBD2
TGTGCCAGCAGCTTATTCCGGGAGGCGGGAAATGAGCAGTTCTTC
CASSLFREAGNEQFF
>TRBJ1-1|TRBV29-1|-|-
TGCAGCTCCCGAGGCGGGCGCAACACTGAAGCTTTCTTT
CSSRGGRNTEAFF
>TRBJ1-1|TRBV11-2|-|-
TGTGCCAGCCGCAACACCCTCAGGGACTACATGAACACTGAAGCTTTCTTT
CASRNTLRDYMNTEAFF
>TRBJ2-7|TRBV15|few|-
TGTGCCACCAGCAGAGATGGCACCACCTACGAGCAGTACTTC
CATSRDGTTYEQYF
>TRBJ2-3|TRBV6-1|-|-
TGTGCCAGCAGGATAGGGGGCACAGATACGCAGTATTTT
CASRIGGTDTQYF
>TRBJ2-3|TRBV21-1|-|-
TGTGCCAGCAGCAAGGGATCGCCAGATACGCAGTATTTT
CASSKGSPDTQYF
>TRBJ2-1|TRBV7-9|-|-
TGTGCCAGCGAAGACGGCGGGGATTACAATGAGCAGTTCTTC
CASEDGGDYNEQFF
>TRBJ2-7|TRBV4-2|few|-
TGTGCCAGCAGCCAACGGACCCCCCTAGAGACCGAGCAGTACTTC
CASSQRTPLETEQYF
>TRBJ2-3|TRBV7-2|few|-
TGTGCCAGCAGCTCCAGCGGGCCAGATACGCAGTATTTT
CASSSSGPDTQYF
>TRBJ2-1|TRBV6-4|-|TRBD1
TGTGCCAGCAGTCATATGCCGGGACAGGGAGGCAATGAGCAGTTCTTC
CASSHMPGQGGNEQFF
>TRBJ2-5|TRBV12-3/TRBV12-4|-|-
TGTGCCAGCACCAACGCGGAGACCCAGTACTTC
CASTNAETQYF
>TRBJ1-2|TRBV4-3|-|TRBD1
TGCGCCAGCAGCCAAGGCAGGGGGGGCTACACCTTC
CASSQGRGGYTF
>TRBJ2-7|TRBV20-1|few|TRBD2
TGCAGTGCTAGGACTAGCGGGAGGCGGAACGAGCAGTACTTC
CSARTSGRRNEQYF
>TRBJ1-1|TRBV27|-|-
TGTGCCAGCAGTCTCACCGGACGGGCGACTGAAGCTTTCTTT
CASSLTGRATEAFF
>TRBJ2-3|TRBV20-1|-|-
TGCAGTGCTATGACATTCGGGGCCCTCACAGATACGCAGTATTTT
CSAMTFGALTDTQYF
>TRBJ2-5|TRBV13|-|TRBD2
TGTGCCAGCAGCCACGGACTAGCGGTCCAAGAGACCCAGTACTTC
CASSHGLAVQETQYF
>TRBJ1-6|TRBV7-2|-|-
TGTGCCAGCAGCTTACTGCAGAATTCACCCCTCCACTTT
CASSLLQNSPLHF
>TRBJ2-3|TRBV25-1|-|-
TGTGCCAGCAGTGACCCGAGCGGCAAGAGAGGGGCCTCAGATACGCAGTATTTT
CASSDPSGKRGASDTQYF
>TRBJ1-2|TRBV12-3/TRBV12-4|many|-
TGTGCCAGCAGCCCCGGGGGCGACCTAGGAGGGGACTATGGCTACACCTTC
CASSPGGDLGGDYGYTF